A single sample gave rise to the 32 T cell receptor beta chains below, sequenced in a study of human T cells and chemical hapten exposure. TCRdb reprocessed the 5' RACE reads with MiXCR, giving one entry per CDR3 protein. Of about 81,000 distinct CDR3 sequences listed, 7.7% are singletons. The total RNA was obtained from whole blood that was not fractionated. The receptor source for this set is a male donor in good health.

This clonotype came up many times. The chain recombines TRBV12-5 with TRBJ2-5, with D perhaps being TRBD1 or TRBD2 (5 bases each). The germline V gene has CDR1 LGHNT and CDR2 FRNRAP. V lost 5 bases, J lost 5 bases, and 12 bases lay in between. This CDR3 is 13 amino acids long. CDR3 in amino acids: CASGKGPPETQYF. The DNA of the CDR3 is TGTGCTAGTGGTAAGGGACCCCCGGAGACCCAGTACTTC.

The chain is built from TRBV12-3 or TRBV12-4 and TRBJ1-3, with D uncertain. The CDR3 covers 17 residues. Trimming pared 0 bases from V and 0 bases from J, leaving 12 bases between. This CDR3 is CASSLALFPSSGNTIYF. In nucleotides, the CDR3 is TGTGCCAGCAGTTTAGCGCTATTCCCAAGCTCTGGAAACACCATATATTTT.

This clonotype was picked up many times. The chain carries TRBV6-2 or TRBV6-3 and TRBJ1-2; possibly TRBD1 for D (5 bases). V dropped 2 bases and J dropped 6 bases, with 10 bases sitting between them. CDR3 size: 13 residues. Per the germline V gene, CDR1 is MNHEY and CDR2 is SVGEGT. CDR3 amino acids: CASSYGGANGYTF. For the CDR3, the DNA is TGTGCCAGCAGTTACGGAGGGGCGAATGGCTACACCTTC.

This clonotype was seen a few times. This chain uses TRBV5-6 with TRBJ1-2, with TRBD1 matching over 9 bases. In germline, CDR1 is SGHDT, CDR2 YYEEEE. J was trimmed by 6 bases and V by 4 bases; bases with no gene match: 4. This CDR3 is built from 13 residues. CDR3 protein: CASSPGQGHGYTF. CDR3 DNA: TGTGCCAGCAGCCCCGGACAGGGGCATGGCTACACCTTC.

The chain employs TRBV6-4 and TRBJ2-1; the match to TRBD2 covers 8 bases. The junction had 6 bases not matched to a gene; V was cut back by 0 bases and J by 5 bases. Germline assignment: CDR1 MRHNA and CDR2 SNTAGT. The CDR3 consists of 16 residues. Written as DNA, the CDR3 is TGTGCCAGCAGTGACTCAATAAGCGGGGGTCACAATGAGCAGTTCTTC. Translation gives CASSDSISGGHNEQFF.

This clonotype has only a few counts. The rearrangement links TRBV6-5 to TRBJ1-2; 9 positions match TRBD1. The germline V gene has CDR1 MNHEY and CDR2 SVGAGI. This CDR3 has 15 residues. V was clipped by 2 bases and J by 4 bases; unmatched bases: 5. Here the CDR3 DNA reads TGTGCCAGCAGTTACATAACAGGGGGCATCTATGGCTACACCTTC. Translating gives CASSYITGGIYGYTF.

This chain uses TRBV5-4 with TRBJ2-7; D unresolved. CDR3 length equals 12 residues. CDR1 is SGHNT, CDR2 YYREEE, per germline (reference sequence). Trimming removed 1 base at V and 3 bases at J, with 5 bases between. CDR3 loop: CASSLYSYEQYF. CDR3 DNA sequence: TGTGCCAGCAGCTTGTACAGCTACGAGCAGTACTTC.

V and J are TRBV7-2 and TRBJ1-1; TRBD1 agrees at 11 bases. The CDR3 has 14 residues. Germline assignment: CDR1 SGHTA and CDR2 FQGNSA. Germline trimming cut 2 bases from V and 7 bases from J; bases unmatched to any gene: 3. The CDR3 DNA is TGTGCCAGCAGCTTACAGGGACAGGGGGTTGAAGCTTTCTTT. This sequence encodes CASSLQGQGVEAFF.

The J gene is TRBJ2-7, the V gene TRBV29-1; tentatively, D is TRBD2 (6 bases). The V end was cut by 1 base, the J end by 4 bases, with 17 bases between. This CDR3 contains 15 residues. Germline-derived CDR1 and CDR2 are SQVTM and ANQGSEA. The CDR3 loop is CSVEGRGSRDYEQYF. The DNA of the CDR3 is TGCAGCGTTGAAGGACGGGGGTCGAGGGATTACGAGCAGTACTTC.

The genes are TRBV20-1 and TRBJ2-7; 8 nucleotides match TRBD1. The ends lost 3 bases at V and 3 bases at J; junction bases unmatched: 16. The germline gives CDR1 DFQATT, CDR2 SNEGSKA (reference sequence). There are 17 residues in the CDR3. CDR3 in amino acids: CSASRLFGTGDGYEQYF. The CDR3 bases are TGCAGTGCTAGTCGGCTATTTGGGACAGGAGATGGCTACGAGCAGTACTTC.

This clonotype appeared many times. The chain uses TRBV10-2 and TRBJ2-1; TRBD2 agrees at 11 bases. Trimming removed 4 bases from V and 9 bases from J; junction bases left unmatched: 8. The CDR3 has 15 residues. Germline loops: CDR1 WSHSY, CDR2 SAAADI. CDR3 nucleotides: TGCGCCAGCAGTGTAGTAGCGGGAGGGTCGGGTGAGCAGTTCTTC. Amino acid sequence: CASSVVAGGSGEQFF.

The chain combines TRBV12-3 or TRBV12-4 with TRBJ2-5; TRBD2 matches 11 bases. V dropped 3 bases and J dropped 5; count of bases not matched to a gene: 14. This CDR3 spans 18 amino acids. CDR3 DNA: TGTGCCAGCAGTTTCGGCGGTGGTAGCGGGGGGGCCGTTGAGACCCAGTACTTC. Protein: CASSFGGGSGGAVETQYF.

In this sample, this clonotype turned up many times. The rearrangement joins TRBV11-2 to TRBJ2-3; 10 nucleotides align to TRBD1. In germline, CDR1 is SGHAT, CDR2 FQNNGV. The CDR3 spans 17 residues. Trimming took 0 bases from V and 6 from J; bases not matched to a gene: 9. Here the CDR3 reads CASSLEHQTGGSDTQYF. Here the CDR3 DNA reads TGTGCCAGCAGCTTAGAACACCAGACAGGGGGCTCCGATACGCAGTATTTT.

This clonotype was observed at least ten times. The CDR3 region has the DNA TGTGCCAGCAGGGGCTACAATGAGCAGTTCTTC. Residues: CASRGYNEQFF. V usage is TRBV6-2 or TRBV6-3 and J usage is TRBJ2-1; D uncertain. Per germline, CDR1 MNHEY and CDR2 SVGEGT. V dropped 6 bases and J dropped 3 bases, with 3 bases sitting between them. This CDR3 is 11 amino acids long.

This sequence joins TRBV12-3 or TRBV12-4 and TRBJ1-3, with a weak D call TRBD1 (5 bases). V was cut by 7 bases and J by 0 bases, with 10 bases left in between. This CDR3 has 14 amino acids. The CDR3, as DNA: TGTGCCAGCACCCCAGGGTACTCTGGAAACACCATATATTTT. Amino acids: CASTPGYSGNTIYF.

This clonotype was detected only a few times. The genes are TRBV6-2 or TRBV6-3 and TRBJ1-2; tentative D call: TRBD1 (5 bases). The CDR3 consists of 13 residues. From germline, CDR1 is MNHEY and CDR2 SVGEGT. Trimming removed 10 bases from V and 4 bases from J, with 16 bases in between. CDR3 DNA: TGTGCCACCGGAGAGGGACGGACCTATGGCTACACCTTC. It is translated as CATGEGRTYGYTF.

This clonotype occurred a few times. V is TRBV28 and J is TRBJ2-3, with D perhaps given as TRBD1 or TRBD2 (7 bases each). The CDR3 runs to 14 residues. Germline V gene sequence: CDR1 MDHEN, CDR2 SYDVKM. V lost 6 bases, J lost 4 bases, and 14 bases lay in between. The CDR3 loop is CASRLGGGADTQYF. In nucleotides, the CDR3 is TGTGCCAGCAGGCTGGGAGGGGGCGCAGATACGCAGTATTTT.

V and J are TRBV19 and TRBJ1-6; D call uncertain. Germline V gene lookup returns CDR1 LNHDA and CDR2 SQIVND (reference sequence). Trimming shortened V by 5 bases and J by 7 bases, and 15 bases separated the two germline ends. This CDR3 has 15 amino acids. Here the CDR3 reads CASSARPEENSPLHF. As DNA, the CDR3 is TGTGCCAGTAGTGCCCGGCCCGAGGAAAATTCACCCCTCCACTTT.

There are a few counts of this clonotype. This rearrangement joins TRBV25-1 to TRBJ2-7; weak D call: TRBD1 (7 bases). CDR3 length: 17 amino acids. CDR1 and CDR2 from the germline V gene are MGHDK and SYGVNS. The V and J ends lost 8 bases and 2 bases respectively, with 25 bases between them. CDR3 sequence: CASSGVQGGEGTYEQYF. The CDR3 coding sequence is TGTGCCAGCTCTGGAGTTCAGGGGGGCGAAGGAACCTACGAGCAGTACTTC.

This clonotype turned up a few times. The chain couples TRBV20-1 to TRBJ2-7; 9 bases are shared with TRBD2. Germline V lookup: CDR1 DFQATT, CDR2 SNEGSKA (reference sequence). After removal of 3 bases from V and 3 bases from J, the junction contained 9 bases not matched to a gene. The length of the CDR3 is 15 residues. CDR3: CSASSLAGVGYEQYF. In DNA, the CDR3 is TGCAGTGCTAGTTCCTTAGCGGGAGTGGGCTACGAGCAGTACTTC.

This clonotype was detected once. This chain joins TRBV28 and TRBJ1-5, with 10 bases that match TRBD1. J gave up 5 bases and V 1 base, and 14 bases lay outside the gene matches. The CDR3 spans 19 residues. Germline loops: CDR1 MDHEN, CDR2 SYDVKM. The CDR3, as DNA: TGTGCCAGCAGTTTATCCTTTCCCCCACCGGGACAGGGGCATCAGCCCCAGCATTTT. Residues: CASSLSFPPPGQGHQPQHF. Full variable domain (rest looked up from reference TRBV28 and TRBJ1-5): DVKVTQSSRYLVKRTGEKVFLECVQDMDHENMFWYRQDPGLGLRLIYFSYDVKMKEKGDIPEGYSVSREKKERFSLILESASTNQTSMYLCASSLSFPPPGQGHQPQHFGDGTRLSIL.

This clonotype showed up just a few times. This rearrangement joins TRBV12-3 or TRBV12-4 to TRBJ2-5; TRBD2 agrees at 7 bases. With 1 base clipped from V and 1 base from J, the junction kept 12 bases outside the gene matches. The CDR3 runs to 18 residues. In DNA, the CDR3 is TGTGCCAGCAGTTTAGTACGGGGAATAGCGGGTAGCCAAGAGACCCAGTACTTC. It encodes CASSLVRGIAGSQETQYF.

The gene calls are TRBV7-2 and TRBJ1-4; D not resolved. Trimming removed 5 bases at V and 0 bases at J, with 13 bases between. The CDR3 consists of 16 residues. Germline CDR1 is SGHTA and CDR2 is FQGNSA. The CDR3 is CASSPQITTTNEKLFF. CDR3 in DNA: TGTGCCAGCAGCCCCCAGATTACCACAACTAATGAAAAACTGTTTTTT.

The rearrangement uses TRBV14 and TRBJ2-7; TRBD2 might be the D (5 bases). The germline V gene has CDR1 SGHDN and CDR2 FVKESK. Trimming left V 0 bases short and J 2 bases short, with 11 bases between. The CDR3 has 15 residues. The CDR3, as DNA: TGTGCCAGCAGCCAAGAGGGAGCACGTCCCTACGAGCAGTACTTC. This encodes CASSQEGARPYEQYF. The variable domain in full, completed from reference TRBV14 and TRBJ2-7, reads EAGVTQFPSHSVIEKGQTVTLRCDPISGHDNLYWYRRVMGKEIKFLLHFVKESKQDESGMPNNRFLAERTGGTYSTLKVQPAELEDSGVYFCASSQEGARPYEQYFGPGTRLTVT.

This clonotype was seen only a few times. The chain carries TRBV20-1 and TRBJ2-7; 8 bases line up with TRBD1. The CDR3 has 13 amino acids. Germline trimming cut 4 bases from V and 5 bases from J; bases unmatched to any gene: 7. Germline V lookup: CDR1 DFQATT, CDR2 SNEGSKA (reference sequence). The CDR3 loop is CSAIRGRYDEQYF. In DNA, the CDR3 is TGCAGTGCTATCAGGGGGCGTTACGACGAGCAGTACTTC.

In this sample, this clonotype turned up a few times. The chain joins TRBV7-9 to TRBJ1-6, with 12 bases aligning to TRBD1. V gave up 5 bases and J gave up 0 bases; unmatched junction bases: 5. The CDR3 runs to 18 residues. Germline V gene sequence: CDR1 SEHNR, CDR2 FQNEAQ (reference sequence). The CDR3 is CASSPGQGAGSYNSPLHF. The CDR3 nucleotides read TGTGCCAGCAGCCCGGGACAGGGGGCGGGCTCCTATAATTCACCCCTCCACTTT.

This clonotype was detected a few times. The chain uses TRBV2 and TRBJ2-3, with D perhaps matching TRBD1 (5 bases). Germline V lookup: CDR1 SNHLY, CDR2 FYNNEI. CDR3 size: 13 residues. The V and J ends lost 8 bases and 4 bases respectively, with 13 bases between them. CDR3 coding DNA: TGTGCCAGCCCGACAGCCTCCCCAGATACGCAGTATTTT. This encodes CASPTASPDTQYF.

This clonotype was seen ten or more times. This chain uses TRBV29-1 with TRBJ2-3; no definite D call. Trimming removed 4 bases at V and 2 bases at J, with 7 bases between. The germline V gene encodes CDR1 SQVTM and CDR2 ANQGSEA. The CDR3 totals 12 residues. The chain's CDR3 is CSVGRTTDTQYF. The CDR3 DNA sequence: TGCAGCGTTGGCAGGACCACAGATACGCAGTATTTT.

As for this clonotype: A read error is possible here, since a much larger clone lies one base away. Likely a read error: the CDR3 ends without its conserved phenylalanine or tryptophan. The V gene is TRBV29-1, the J gene TRBJ1-2; D is possibly TRBD1 (6 bases). Trimming stripped 4 bases from V and 0 bases from J, with 12 bases between. Germline-derived CDR1 and CDR2 are SQVTM and ANQGSEA. This CDR3 has 14 residues. The CDR3 loop reads CSVGAQGANYGYTS. In DNA, the CDR3 is TGCAGCGTTGGGGCACAGGGAGCTAACTATGGCTACACCTCC.

The rearrangement links TRBV6-6 to TRBJ2-4; TRBD2 aligns across 14 bases. V trimming: 5 bases; J trimming: 3 bases; junction bases outside the gene matches: 6. Germline V CDR1 and CDR2: MNHNY, SVGAGI (reference sequence). The CDR3 has 17 amino acids. CDR3 amino acids: CASSEGLAGAIKNIQYF. Written as DNA, the CDR3 is TGTGCCAGCAGTGAGGGACTAGCGGGAGCCATCAAAAACATTCAGTACTTC.

As to this clonotype: This sequence may be a read error, since a much larger clone differs from it by one base. The chain recombines TRBV20-1 with TRBJ2-1; D is undetermined. The CDR3 contains 15 residues. CDR1 is DFQATT, CDR2 SNEGSKA, per germline (reference sequence). V was clipped by 0 bases and J by 0 bases, with 9 bases between them. The CDR3 DNA is TGCAGTGCTAGAGATGTCAGAGGCTCCTACAATGAGCAGTTCTTC. Encoded protein: CSARDVRGSYNEQFF.

The table lists this clonotype with a few counts. This chain connects TRBV11-2 to TRBJ1-5, with D tentatively TRBD1 (5 bases). The V gene's germline CDR1 is SGHAT and CDR2 FQNNGV. Trimming stripped 1 base from V and 2 bases from J, with 9 bases between. The CDR3 is 15 residues long. The CDR3 DNA sequence: TGTGCCAGCAGCTTAGGGGGCTCGGGCAATCAGCCCCAGCATTTT. As protein: CASSLGGSGNQPQHF.